Given below is one T cell receptor (beta chain) in context. Its antigen remains unknown. This record comes from a study of cytotoxic CD8 clonotypes in ibrutinib-treated CLL. Notes on the study in general: Pretreatment clonality was elevated relative to age-matched healthy donors and paralleled circulating CD8+ T-cell counts.

Sequencing was performed with immunoSEQ multiplex PCR; in TCRdb, only in-frame clones are kept and a portion is missing. The table includes over 250,000 clones, about 72% detected once. The CDR3 covers 13 residues. Germline-derived CDR1 and CDR2 are MNHEY and SMNVEV (reference sequence). The V segment lost 5 bases and the J segment 5 bases; nucleotides outside the gene matches: 5. The V call is TRBV27, the J call TRBJ1-1; TRBD1 matches at 7 bases. Specimen: PBMCs, collected at disease progression, from a patient treated with ibrutinib. The origin of this receptor is a human donor with chronic lymphocytic leukemia. In DNA, the CDR3 is TGTGCCAGCAGTCCAGGGGGACGAACTGAAGCTTTCTTT. Translation gives CASSPGGRTEAFF.